This TCR beta chain emerged from a study of OX40 agonist ivuxolimab in advanced cancers. Looking at the study overall: All patients had ivuxolimab intravenously every 2 weeks at 0.01 to 10 mg/kg.

Study-level results: The CD4+ and CD8+ T cells in the blood had expanded clonally by week 6 at 0.1 to 3.0 mg/kg. Undetermined was the antigen specificity of the expanded peripheral T cells. Among T cells, CD8+ cells averaged more expanded clones than CD4+ cells.

The table came from immunoSEQ multiplex PCR; TCRdb's copy has only in-frame clones and leaves some out. The data show about 130,000 clones, about 90% seen once. About this clone itself: Antigen unknown.

From germline, CDR1 is MDHEN and CDR2 SYDVKM. This CDR3 has 14 amino acids. J was trimmed by 6 bases and V by 4 bases; bases with no gene match: 6. This rearrangement joins TRBV28 to TRBJ1-1, with 9 bases that match TRBD1. Sequenced material: CD4+ or CD8+ T cells sorted from blood, taken in a trial of the OX40 agonist ivuxolimab. This TCR was sampled from an adult with an advanced solid tumor such as melanoma, head and neck, liver or kidney cancer. The CDR3 reads CASSSGTGTAEAFF. In DNA, the CDR3 is TGTGCCAGCAGTTCGGGGACAGGGACCGCTGAAGCTTTCTTT.